This paragraph covers one T cell receptor (beta chain) sequence. This sample was included in a study of blood T cell repertoires in COVID-19. Study-wide context: Acute and convalescent COVID-19 samples came from the United States, Italy and Spain. The analysed material was cDNA or gDNA that came from T cells, B-cell-depleted T cells, or PBMCs.

Original processing methods: Reference gene primer amplification yielded estimated nucleated cell counts. Clones were read by immunoSEQ multiplex PCR, and TCRdb kept only the in-frame ones, dropping some. The V and J calls and clone size were taken over from that table, and D and trimming were inferred from the DNA. The table has 80,000 to 100,000 clones, roughly 80% seen once. The length of the CDR3 is 15 residues. Germline trimming cut 6 bases from V and 7 bases from J; bases unmatched to any gene: 8. CDR1 LNHNV and CDR2 YYDKDF come from the germline V gene (reference sequence). This chain links TRBV15 with TRBJ2-1, with 11 bases lining up with TRBD1. The sequencing input was peripheral blood. The receptor was derived from a human donor in a cohort sampled during active COVID-19. The CDR3 here is CATSEGQGARNEQFF. CDR3 nucleotide sequence: TGTGCCACCAGTGAAGGACAGGGGGCGCGTAATGAGCAGTTCTTC.